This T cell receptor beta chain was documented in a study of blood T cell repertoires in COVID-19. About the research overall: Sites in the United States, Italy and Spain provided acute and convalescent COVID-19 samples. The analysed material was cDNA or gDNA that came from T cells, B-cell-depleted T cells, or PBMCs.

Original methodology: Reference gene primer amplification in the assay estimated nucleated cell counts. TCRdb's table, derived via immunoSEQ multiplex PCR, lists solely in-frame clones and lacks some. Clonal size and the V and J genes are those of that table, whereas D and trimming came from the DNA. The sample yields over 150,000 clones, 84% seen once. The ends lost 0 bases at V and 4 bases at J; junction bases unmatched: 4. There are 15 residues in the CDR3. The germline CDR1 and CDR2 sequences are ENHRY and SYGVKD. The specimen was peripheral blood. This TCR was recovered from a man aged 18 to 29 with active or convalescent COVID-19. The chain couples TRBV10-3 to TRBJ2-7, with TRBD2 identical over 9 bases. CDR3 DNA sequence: TGTGCCATCAGTGAGTCTGCGGGAGGGCCATACGAGCAGTACTTC. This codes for CAISESAGGPYEQYF.